The 20 T cell receptor beta chains below come from one sample, sequenced in a study of cytomegalovirus exposure and HLA in healthy donors. Some clones are missing from TCRdb's copy, which holds only in-frame ones; the method was immunoSEQ multiplex PCR. Here the sample spans about 74,000 clones, over 85% being singletons. Material for sequencing was PBMCs. The receptors derive from a man aged 18 to 29 in good health and CMV-seropositive.

This chain links TRBV27 with TRBJ1-5; 10 nucleotides match TRBD1. The CDR3 is 18 amino acids. The V gene's germline CDR1 is MNHEY and CDR2 SMNVEV (reference sequence). With V trimmed by 4 bases and J by 3 bases, 12 bases remained unmatched. The CDR3 region is CASSSKYIGTGANQPQHF. The CDR3 bases are TGTGCCAGCAGTTCTAAATATATAGGGACAGGGGCCAATCAGCCCCAGCATTTT.

V and J are TRBV14 and TRBJ2-3; TRBD2 agrees at 7 bases. J lost 3 bases, V lost 2 bases, and 14 bases had no gene match. The length of the CDR3 is 18 residues. CDR1 and CDR2 from the germline V gene are SGHDN and FVKESK. As DNA, the CDR3 is TGTGCCAGCAGCCAACAGACCGGGACTACTTCAGCAACAGATACGCAGTATTTT. This sequence encodes CASSQQTGTTSATDTQYF.

This chain uses TRBV4-2 with TRBJ2-7; TRBD1 aligns across 9 bases. This CDR3 region has 16 residues. Germline lookup yields CDR1 LGHNA and CDR2 YNFKEQ. V trimming: 1 base; J trimming: 9 bases; junction bases outside the gene matches: 13. The CDR3: CASSQGNTGGPVLQYF. CDR3 DNA sequence: TGTGCCAGCAGCCAAGGAAATACAGGGGGCCCGGTCTTGCAGTACTTC.

This rearrangement joins TRBV19 to TRBJ2-7, with 9 nucleotides matching TRBD2. The CDR3 is made up of 16 amino acids. Germline trimming cut 3 bases from V and 5 bases from J; bases unmatched to any gene: 11. Germline CDR1 is LNHDA and CDR2 is SQIVND (reference sequence). CDR3 sequence: CASSIPPAGGHNEQYF. The CDR3 DNA sequence: TGTGCCAGTAGTATCCCGCCAGCGGGAGGTCATAACGAGCAGTACTTC. The variable domain in full, completed from reference TRBV19 and TRBJ2-7, reads DGGITQSPKYLFRKEGQNVTLSCEQNLNHDAMYWYRQDPGQGLRLIYYSQIVNDFQKGDIAEGYSVSREKKESFPLTVTSAQKNPTAFYLCASSIPPAGGHNEQYFGPGTRLTVT.

The chain couples TRBV10-3 to TRBJ2-3; 8 positions match TRBD2. This CDR3 region has 13 residues. The V segment lost 4 bases and the J segment 5 bases; nucleotides outside the gene matches: 2. Germline CDR1 reads ENHRY; CDR2 reads SYGVKD. CDR3 nucleotide sequence: TGTGCCATCAGTGTGACTAGCGAAGATACGCAGTATTTT. Translating it yields CAISVTSEDTQYF.

This rearrangement joins TRBV19 to TRBJ2-7; 7 bases are shared with TRBD2. Germline CDR1 reads LNHDA; CDR2 reads SQIVND (reference sequence). J gave up 7 bases and V 3 bases, and 12 bases lay outside the gene matches. The CDR3 has 15 residues. The chain's CDR3 is CASSMTRGVRGEQYF. CDR3 sequence (DNA): TGTGCCAGTAGTATGACTCGGGGGGTTCGGGGGGAGCAGTACTTC.

The rearrangement links TRBV4-1 to TRBJ2-1, with 7 bases aligning to TRBD2. Unmatched junction bases numbered 9, after V lost 5 bases and J lost 2 bases. The germline gives CDR1 MGHRA, CDR2 YSYEKL. The CDR3 totals 16 residues. CDR3 sequence (DNA): TGCGCCAGCAGCTCGGGTCTAGCGGAGACCTACAATGAGCAGTTCTTC. Its protein product is CASSSGLAETYNEQFF.

This chain uses TRBV19 with TRBJ1-1; possible D gene TRBD1, 6 bases. Germline assignment: CDR1 LNHDA and CDR2 SQIVND (reference sequence). The CDR3 sequence is 14 residues long. V was shortened by 5 bases and J by 4 bases, with 14 bases between the two germline ends. The CDR3 sequence is CASSVQGSPTEAFF. DNA of the CDR3: TGTGCCAGTAGTGTACAGGGATCCCCCACTGAAGCTTTCTTT.

V usage is TRBV2 and J usage is TRBJ1-2, with 7 positions matching TRBD1. The CDR3 is made up of 14 amino acids. With V trimmed by 0 bases and J by 7 bases, 5 bases remained unmatched. From germline, CDR1 is SNHLY and CDR2 FYNNEI. The CDR3 coding sequence is TGTGCCAGCAGTGAAGCGACAGGGAGAAGTGGCTACACCTTC. It yields the protein CASSEATGRSGYTF.

The rearrangement uses TRBV7-9 and TRBJ1-3; 7 bases map to TRBD1. V was pared by 0 bases and J by 0 bases, with 11 bases of the junction left unmatched. CDR1 is SEHNR, CDR2 FQNEAQ, per germline (reference sequence). The CDR3 sequence is 19 residues long. CDR3 sequence (DNA): TGTGCCAGCAGCTTAGCGACAGGGCACCCAGAAACCTCTGGAAACACCATATATTTT. This translates into CASSLATGHPETSGNTIYF.

This chain joins TRBV27 and TRBJ1-2; TRBD1 agrees at 11 bases. This CDR3 comprises 17 residues. Germline CDR1 MNHEY, CDR2 SMNVEV (reference sequence). J gave up 3 bases and V 4 bases, and 10 bases lay outside the gene matches. CDR3 bases: TGTGCCAGCAGTTGGGCCGGACAGGGGGCTTTGGACTATGGCTACACCTTC. The encoded protein is CASSWAGQGALDYGYTF.

The chain carries TRBV29-1 and TRBJ2-5, with TRBD1 identical over 8 bases. Looked up from germline, CDR1 is SQVTM and CDR2 is ANQGSEA. J was trimmed by 3 bases and V by 3 bases; bases with no gene match: 6. This CDR3 has 14 amino acids. In DNA form, the CDR3 reads TGCAGCGTTGAGCAGACAGGGGTGGAAGAGACCCAGTACTTC. This encodes CSVEQTGVEETQYF. Full variable domain (outside the CDR3, taken from reference TRBV29-1 and TRBJ2-5): SAVISQKPSRDICQRGTSLTIQCQVDSQVTMMFWYRQQPGQSLTLIATANQGSEATYESGFVIDKFPISRPNLTFSTLTVSNMSPEDSSIYLCSVEQTGVEETQYFGPGTRLLVL.

This chain connects TRBV7-3 to TRBJ2-3; TRBD2 matches at 7 bases. Germline-derived CDR1 and CDR2 are SGHTA and FQGTGA. CDR3 size: 14 residues. J lost 4 bases, V lost 3 bases, and 4 bases had no gene match. The DNA of the CDR3 is TGTGCCAGCAGCTTTAGGACTAGGTCAGATACGCAGTATTTT. It yields the protein CASSFRTRSDTQYF.

This clone was counted between two and nine times. This chain connects TRBV2 to TRBJ1-5, with D tentatively TRBD1 (5 bases). The CDR3 consists of 13 residues. Germline V gene lookup returns CDR1 SNHLY and CDR2 FYNNEI. V lost 7 bases and J 2 bases, leaving 9 bases between the germline ends. Written as DNA, the CDR3 is TGTGCCAGCAATTGGGGCGGCAATCAGCCCCAGCATTTT. Protein product: CASNWGGNQPQHF. Full variable domain (missing parts from reference TRBV2 and TRBJ1-5): EPEVTQTPSHQVTQMGQEVILRCVPISNHLYFYWYRQILGQKVEFLVSFYNNEISEKSEIFDDQFSVERPDGSNFTLKIRSTKLEDSAMYFCASNWGGNQPQHFGDGTRLSIL.

This rearrangement joins TRBV5-6 to TRBJ2-2, with D possibly being TRBD2 (5 bases). Germline V gene sequence: CDR1 SGHDT, CDR2 YYEEEE. V gave up 3 bases and J gave up 1 base, with 10 bases separating them. The CDR3 is made up of 15 amino acids. The CDR3 sequence is CASSSAEVNTGELFF. CDR3 coding DNA: TGTGCCAGCAGCTCAGCGGAGGTGAACACCGGGGAGCTGTTTTTT.

J is TRBJ2-7 and V is TRBV7-8, with 11 positions matching TRBD2. CDR1 and CDR2 from the germline V gene are SGHVS and FQNEAQ. The J segment lost 5 bases and the V segment lost 1 base, leaving 4 bases of the junction unmatched. This CDR3 spans 15 amino acids. The CDR3 region has the DNA TGTGCCAGCAGCTTAGGAGGGACTAGCGGAAACGAGCAGTACTTC. It translates to CASSLGGTSGNEQYF.

This chain connects TRBV6-5 to TRBJ2-7, with TRBD2 matching 13 bases. The CDR3 sequence is 14 residues long. Looked up from germline, CDR1 is MNHEY and CDR2 is SVGAGI. V lost 5 bases to trimming and J lost 6 bases; unmatched junction nucleotides: 4. The CDR3 nucleotides are TGTGCCAGCAGTCCGGGACTAGCGGGATCCGAGCAGTACTTC. Protein: CASSPGLAGSEQYF.

The chain is built from TRBV7-8 and TRBJ2-3, with 9 bases lining up with TRBD2. The CDR3 extends over 14 amino acids. Germline V gene sequence: CDR1 SGHVS, CDR2 FQNEAQ. V lost 6 bases to trimming and J lost 3 bases; unmatched junction nucleotides: 4. This chain's CDR3 is CASSRTSDTDTQYF. The CDR3 coding sequence is TGTGCCAGCAGTCGGACTAGCGATACAGATACGCAGTATTTT.

The genes are TRBV10-1 and TRBJ2-7, with a weak D call TRBD2 (5 bases). The CDR3 consists of 15 residues. Germline V lookup: CDR1 WNHNN, CDR2 SYGVQD (reference sequence). Trimming shortened V by 3 bases and J by 6 bases, and 18 bases separated the two germline ends. CDR3 DNA sequence: TGCGCCAGCAGTGAATCCGGAGGAACGATCTCCGAGCAGTACTTC. This codes for CASSESGGTISEQYF.

The V and J genes are TRBV5-4 and TRBJ2-7; D ambiguous. With 0 bases removed from V and 0 bases from J, the gap between germline ends came to 10 bases. The CDR3 contains 15 residues. Germline V gives CDR1 SGHNT, CDR2 YYREEE (reference sequence). The CDR3 loop is CASSLGGRSSYEQYF. Written as DNA, the CDR3 is TGTGCCAGCAGCTTGGGCGGAAGGAGCTCCTACGAGCAGTACTTC.